This TCR beta chain stems from a study of blood T cell repertoires in COVID-19. The wider study: Acute and convalescent COVID-19 samples came from the United States, Italy and Spain. The analysed material was cDNA or gDNA that came from T cells, B-cell-depleted T cells, or PBMCs.

CDR1 MDHEN and CDR2 SYDVKM come from the germline V gene. The CDR3 spans 12 residues. V lost 6 bases to trimming and J lost 4 bases, with 6 bases between them. Per the original data handling: Counts of nucleated cells, estimated from reference gene primer amplification, were obtained. Repertoires were generated with immunoSEQ multiplex PCR, while TCRdb's copy carries only in-frame clones and drops some. V, J and clone size derive from that table, while D and trimming were established from the DNA sequence. The sample records about 130,000 clones, approximately 85% being singletons. Recruited during active infection, patients (from Seattle) were subsequently followed longitudinally.

The sequence came from a woman of 80 years or more with COVID-19, enrolled during active disease. Sequences were obtained from peripheral blood. The rearrangement links TRBV28 to TRBJ2-2, with D uncertain. The DNA of the CDR3 is TGTGCCAGCAGGCGGTCCACCGGGGAGCTGTTTTTT. Protein product: CASRRSTGELFF.